This TCR beta chain was sequenced during a study of T cells after yellow fever vaccination (dated by TCRdb to the late 2010s). With regard to the full study: The SMART-Seq v4 Ultra Low Input RNA kit was used to prepare libraries from fractions with low cell numbers. Two healthy male donors, one aged 18 to 30 and one aged 30 to 40 years, were included in the cohort. Bulk TCR alpha and beta repertoires were sequenced longitudinally to track T-cell clones before and after primary and booster YFV17D yellow fever vaccination. Blood was drawn at multiple timepoints before and after primary and secondary immunization, with bulk PBMC replicates and cell subsets isolated.

The treatment or condition label of this sample denotes: live attenuated yellow fever vaccine strain. At every blood-draw timepoint, two biological replicates of bulk PBMCs were collected. PBMCs were isolated from peripheral blood using a standard Ficoll-Paque protocol. RNA was extracted with TriZol from bulk PBMCs, CD4 and CD8 fractions, and dextramer-positive and dextramer-negative fractions. What the authors observed across the whole study: The study included only a couple of donors, which limits how far the findings can be generalized. The secondary T-cell response was found to be weaker but faster than the primary response, with a peak reached on day 5 rather than on day 15. Most clones expanded after primary vaccination (almost 98% of CD4 and around 89% of CD8) were re-detected after the booster, suggesting that broad memory maintenance occurred. FACS-sorted repertoires could contain abundant contaminating clonotypes from the bulk population, so computational filtering was required. A small fraction of clonotypes appeared in both the CD4 and CD8 compartments, likely as a result of convergent recombination.

Instrument on record: Illumina NovaSeq 6000. TCR cDNA was synthesized by 5'RACE template switching, which introduced a universal primer site and unique molecular identifiers. Priming of cDNA synthesis was performed from both the TCR alpha and TCR beta constant segments. Library amplification involved two PCR steps, and the second step added sample barcodes and sequencing adapters. Sequencing of libraries was performed on Illumina HiSeq 2500 (2x100 bp) or NovaSeq (2x150 bp). In the authors' own workflow: MIGEC handled demultiplexing of reads and collapsing into UMI consensus sequences, while MiXCR performed V(D)J alignment. Vaccine-responding clonotypes were identified with edgeR using replicate PBMC samples, with FDR below 0.01 and a log2 fold change above 5 up to day 15 being required. Each bulk clonotype received a CD4 or CD8 identity based on whether the sequenced CD4 or CD8 repertoire contained that clonotype at higher abundance. In-frame beta chains were kept once TCRdb had trimmed the public reads at Q25 with fastp and called clones with MiXCR. Rows with one shared CDR3 protein collapse into an entry with the most common genes and DNA. TCRdb's processing, not the authors', yielded these V and J calls. In this sample the table shows a few hundred thousand distinct CDR3 sequences, about 3.5% of which occur a single time. 23% of the sample rests with the top ten.

This clonotype was found a few times. Its antigen has not been determined. Base qualities are not at hand, and no much larger clone is one base apart. Spanning cysteine to phenylalanine, the CDR3 consists of 15 amino acids. Here the CDR3 DNA is all that survives: 45 bases in frame from base 1. Sequences LNHNV (CDR1) and YYDKDF (CDR2) are obtained from the germline V gene (reference sequence). V was cut back by 1 base and J by 5 bases, leaving a gap of 11 bases between them. This TCR was sampled from a man aged 18 to 29 who received the YFV17D yellow fever vaccine. The chain is assembled from TRBV15 and TRBJ2-2, with the identity of the D gene unclear. This specimen consisted of PBMCs, obtained on the day of the yellow fever booster vaccination. This receptor has the CDR3 CATSRGDLGTGELFF. Read as DNA, the sequence is TGTGCCACCAGCAGAGGTGATCTCGGAACCGGGGAGCTGTTTTTT.